Sequencing of this T cell receptor beta chain was carried out in a study of vaccination effects on CD4 cells after COVID-19. The CDR3 has 13 amino acids. Trimming took 0 bases from V and 2 from J, leaving 5 bases between them. Per the germline V gene, CDR1 is SGHNT and CDR2 is YYREEE (reference sequence). Sequencing followed a ViraFEST assay step that expanded antigen-specific CD4+ T cells with viral peptide pools. The culture ran for approximately nine days before CD4+ T cells were isolated. BNT162b2 vaccine or mRNA-1273 vaccine was given to participants in two doses. Produced via immunoSEQ multiplex PCR; TCRdb's table is partial and in-frame only. The table records some 70,000 clones, about 80% of them present only once. With regard to this clone: Its antigen is not known. This sample also contains other DNA sequences that code for the same CDR3.

The sequence derives from a human donor who received a COVID-19 vaccine. This chain connects TRBV5-4 to TRBJ2-5, with D hard to call. Sequencing was performed on CD4+ T cells from PBMCs cultured with HCoV-229E spike peptides, taken after COVID-19 vaccination. The CDR3 DNA is TGTGCCAGCAGCTTGGGTAGGCAAGAGACCCAGTACTTC. Its protein product is CASSLGRQETQYF.